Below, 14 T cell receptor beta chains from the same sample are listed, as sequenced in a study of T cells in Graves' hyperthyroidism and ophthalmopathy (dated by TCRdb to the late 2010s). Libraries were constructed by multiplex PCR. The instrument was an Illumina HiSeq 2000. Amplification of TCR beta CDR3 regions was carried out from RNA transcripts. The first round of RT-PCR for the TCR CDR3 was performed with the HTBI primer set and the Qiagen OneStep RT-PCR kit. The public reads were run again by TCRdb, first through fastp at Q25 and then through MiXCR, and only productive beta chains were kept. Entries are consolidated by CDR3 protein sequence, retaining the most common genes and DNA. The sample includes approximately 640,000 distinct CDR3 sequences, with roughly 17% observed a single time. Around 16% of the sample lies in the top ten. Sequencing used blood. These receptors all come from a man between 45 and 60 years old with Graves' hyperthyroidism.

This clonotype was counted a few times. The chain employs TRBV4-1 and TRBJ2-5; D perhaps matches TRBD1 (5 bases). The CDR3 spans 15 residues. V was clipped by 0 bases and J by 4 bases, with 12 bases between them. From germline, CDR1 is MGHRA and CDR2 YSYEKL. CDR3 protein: CASSQEGRQGETQYF. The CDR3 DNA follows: TGCGCCAGCAGCCAAGAGGGTCGTCAGGGAGAGACCCAGTACTTC.

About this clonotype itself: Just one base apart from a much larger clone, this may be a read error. CDR3 amino acids: CSVVTGYEQYF. The CDR3, as DNA: TGCAGCGTGGTGACAGGCTACGAGCAGTACTTC. The chain is built from TRBV29-1 and TRBJ2-7; tentatively, D is TRBD1 (6 bases). Trimming took 6 bases from V and 3 from J, leaving 9 bases between them. Germline CDR1 reads SQVTM; CDR2 reads ANQGSEA. This CDR3 spans 11 amino acids.

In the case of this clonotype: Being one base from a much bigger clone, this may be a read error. CDR3 DNA sequence: TGTGCCAGCAGCTTTCAGGGGCGGGGCAATGAGCAGTTCTTC. Translation gives CASSFQGRGNEQFF. The chain has TRBV7-3 and TRBJ2-1; either TRBD1 or TRBD2 may fit D (6 bases each). Germline values: CDR1 SGHTA, CDR2 FQGTGA. Trimming shortened V by 3 bases and J by 6 bases, and 12 bases separated the two germline ends. CDR3 length: 14 residues.

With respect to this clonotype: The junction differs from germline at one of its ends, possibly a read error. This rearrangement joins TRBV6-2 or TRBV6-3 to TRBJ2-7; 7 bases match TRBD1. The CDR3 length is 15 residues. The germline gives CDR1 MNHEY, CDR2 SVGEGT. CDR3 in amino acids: CASSHSDRVSYEQYF. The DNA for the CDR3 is TGTGCCAGCAGTCACTCCGACAGGGTGTCCTACGAGCAGTACTTC.

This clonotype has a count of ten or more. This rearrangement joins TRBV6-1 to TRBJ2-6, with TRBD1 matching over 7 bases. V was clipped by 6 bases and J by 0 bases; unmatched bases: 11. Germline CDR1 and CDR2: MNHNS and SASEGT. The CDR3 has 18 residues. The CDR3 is CASSAEGQITSGANVLTF. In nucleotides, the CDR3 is TGTGCCAGCAGCGCAGAGGGACAGATAACCTCTGGGGCCAACGTCCTGACTTTC.

The CDR3 spells CASSLTPFPGQGSNEQFF. The CDR3 DNA reads TGTGCCAGCAGCTTAACACCCTTCCCGGGACAGGGGAGCAATGAGCAGTTCTTC. The chain links TRBV7-3 to TRBJ2-1, with 10 positions matching TRBD1. The CDR3 has 18 residues. Germline V gene data show CDR1 as SGHTA and CDR2 as FQGTGA. J gave up 6 bases and V 0 bases, and 11 bases lay outside the gene matches.

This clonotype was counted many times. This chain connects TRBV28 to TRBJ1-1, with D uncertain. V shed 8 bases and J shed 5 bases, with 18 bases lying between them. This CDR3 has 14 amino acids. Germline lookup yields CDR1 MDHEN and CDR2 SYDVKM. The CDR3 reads CASWNLGGWTEAFF. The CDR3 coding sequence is TGTGCCAGCTGGAACCTGGGAGGGTGGACTGAAGCTTTCTTT.

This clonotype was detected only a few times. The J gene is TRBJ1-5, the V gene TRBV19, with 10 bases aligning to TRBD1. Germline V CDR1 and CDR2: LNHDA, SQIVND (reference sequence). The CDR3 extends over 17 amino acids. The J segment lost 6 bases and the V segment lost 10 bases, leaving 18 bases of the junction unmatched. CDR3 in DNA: TGTGCCACCCGGGAGGGGACAGGGGATCGGTACGGTCAGCCCCAGCATTTT. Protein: CATREGTGDRYGQPQHF.

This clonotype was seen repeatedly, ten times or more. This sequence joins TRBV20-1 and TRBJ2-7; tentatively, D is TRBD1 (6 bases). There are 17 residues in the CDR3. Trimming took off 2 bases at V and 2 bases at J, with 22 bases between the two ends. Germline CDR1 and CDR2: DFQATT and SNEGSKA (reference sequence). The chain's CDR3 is CSARLDGTGTLAYEQYF. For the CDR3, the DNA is TGCAGTGCTAGACTCGACGGGACCGGGACATTAGCCTACGAGCAGTACTTC.

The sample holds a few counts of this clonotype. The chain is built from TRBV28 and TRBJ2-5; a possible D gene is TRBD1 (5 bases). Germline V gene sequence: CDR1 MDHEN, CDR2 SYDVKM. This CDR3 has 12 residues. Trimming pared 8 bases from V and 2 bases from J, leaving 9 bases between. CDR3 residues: CASAQGQETQYF. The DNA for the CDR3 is TGTGCCAGCGCCCAGGGTCAAGAGACCCAGTACTTC.

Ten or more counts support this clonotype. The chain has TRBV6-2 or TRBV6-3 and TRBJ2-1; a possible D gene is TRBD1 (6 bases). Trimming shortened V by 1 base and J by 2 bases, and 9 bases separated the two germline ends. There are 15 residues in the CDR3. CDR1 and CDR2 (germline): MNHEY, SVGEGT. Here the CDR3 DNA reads TGTGCCAGCAGTTACTTAGAGGGGGCCTACAATGAGCAGTTCTTC. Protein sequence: CASSYLEGAYNEQFF.

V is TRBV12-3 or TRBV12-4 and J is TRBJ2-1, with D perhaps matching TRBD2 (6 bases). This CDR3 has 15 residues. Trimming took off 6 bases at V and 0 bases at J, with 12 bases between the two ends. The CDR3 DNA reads TGTGCCAGCAGATCAACTAGCAACTCCTACAATGAGCAGTTCTTC. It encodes CASRSTSNSYNEQFF.

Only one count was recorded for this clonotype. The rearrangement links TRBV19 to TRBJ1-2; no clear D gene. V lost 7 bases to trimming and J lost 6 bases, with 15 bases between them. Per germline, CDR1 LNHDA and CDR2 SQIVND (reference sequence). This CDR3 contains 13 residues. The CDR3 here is CASIGKGNNGYTF. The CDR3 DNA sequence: TGTGCCAGTATCGGGAAAGGGAATAATGGCTACACCTTC. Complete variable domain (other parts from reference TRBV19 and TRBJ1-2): DGGITQSPKYLFRKEGQNVTLSCEQNLNHDAMYWYRQDPGQGLRLIYYSQIVNDFQKGDIAEGYSVSREKKESFPLTVTSAQKNPTAFYLCASIGKGNNGYTFGSGTRLTVV.

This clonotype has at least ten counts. This chain's CDR3 is CAIRKGTSGSVDTQYF. The CDR3 DNA sequence: TGTGCCATCAGGAAAGGGACTAGCGGGAGCGTAGATACGCAGTATTTT. The genes are TRBV10-3 and TRBJ2-3; TRBD2 agrees at 14 bases. V trimming: 6 bases; J trimming: 5 bases; junction bases outside the gene matches: 7. Germline assignment: CDR1 ENHRY and CDR2 SYGVKD. The CDR3 is made up of 16 amino acids.